Listed here are 10 T cell receptor beta chains from one sample, sequenced in a study of cytomegalovirus exposure and HLA in healthy donors (dated by TCRdb to 2016 to 2017). The library relied on the immunoSEQ multiplex PCR assay. TCRdb stores this immuneACCESS table with in-frame sequences only. Part of the clones is absent; in the studies checked, under half of the shortfall reflects unresolved V genes, and no reason is known for the rest. In this sample the table shows 130,000 to 150,000 clones, over 80% of which occur a single time. The ten biggest clones cover roughly 6.7% of the sample. Sample: PBMCs. The source of these receptors is a woman between 25 and 40 years old in good health and CMV-seropositive.

The chain uses TRBV6-5 and TRBJ2-5, with 8 bases lining up with TRBD2. Per the germline V gene, CDR1 is MNHEY and CDR2 is SVGAGI. Trimming cost V 6 bases and J 5 bases; bases outside gene matches: 11. This CDR3 has 15 amino acids. The CDR3 coding sequence is TGTGCCAGCAGCAGCCTCGGGGGGGGGAAGGAGACCCAGTACTTC. It encodes CASSSLGGGKETQYF.

The rearrangement uses TRBV6-1 and TRBJ2-5, with TRBD2 identical over 7 bases. The germline V gene has CDR1 MNHNS and CDR2 SASEGT. The trim removed 8 bases at V and 3 bases at J, leaving 12 bases unmatched. This CDR3 has 15 residues. The CDR3 nucleotides read TGTGCCAGCCAGAAGGTCGGGGGGATTAAAGAGACCCAGTACTTC. It is translated as CASQKVGGIKETQYF.

The rearrangement links TRBV7-9 to TRBJ2-7; D is undetermined. The V end lost 0 bases, the J end lost 3 bases, and 24 bases lay between the germline ends. The CDR3 has 19 residues. Germline CDR1 is SEHNR and CDR2 is FQNEAQ (reference sequence). The CDR3 here is CASSLAPAPRANTNYEQYF. The CDR3 bases are TGTGCCAGCAGCTTAGCGCCGGCACCACGAGCGAACACCAACTACGAGCAGTACTTC.

The CDR3 is CASSSGTANTEAFF. Written as DNA, the CDR3 is TGCGCCAGCAGCTCCGGGACAGCGAACACTGAAGCTTTCTTT. The chain employs TRBV5-1 and TRBJ1-1; 7 bases map to TRBD1. This CDR3 has 14 residues. Germline V gene data show CDR1 as SGHRS and CDR2 as YFSETQ. The V gene end was trimmed by 3 bases and the J gene end by 1 base; junction bases not matched to a gene: 3.

The chain employs TRBV15 and TRBJ2-7; 9 bases agree with TRBD1. Germline V gene lookup returns CDR1 LNHNV and CDR2 YYDKDF (reference sequence). Trimming cost V 5 bases and J 4 bases; bases outside gene matches: 12. This CDR3 has 16 residues. In nucleotides, the CDR3 is TGTGCCACCAGCCCCATAACCTGGGGACAGGGATACGAGCAGTACTTC. Its translation is CATSPITWGQGYEQYF.

In this sample, this clone turned up once. The CDR3 region is CASSSGGGGNEQFF. The CDR3 DNA sequence: TGCGCCAGCAGCTCCGGGGGAGGGGGTAATGAGCAGTTCTTC. The chain joins TRBV5-1 to TRBJ2-1, with D possibly being TRBD2 (7 bases). The length of the CDR3 is 14 residues. Trimming took off 3 bases at V and 7 bases at J, with 14 bases between the two ends. Per the germline V gene, CDR1 is SGHRS and CDR2 is YFSETQ.

A few counts support this clone. The chain joins TRBV28 to TRBJ2-7, with TRBD1 as a possible D gene (6 bases). The CDR3 contains 12 residues. Trimming cost V 6 bases and J 3 bases, with 9 bases left between them. From germline, CDR1 is MDHEN and CDR2 SYDVKM. CDR3 sequence (DNA): TGTGCCAGCAGCGGACAGCTCTACGAGCAGTACTTC. It specifies CASSGQLYEQYF.

The rearrangement joins TRBV7-9 to TRBJ1-4, with D possibly being TRBD1 (5 bases). Germline loops: CDR1 SEHNR, CDR2 FQNEAQ (reference sequence). The V end was cut by 5 bases, the J end by 7 bases, with 17 bases between. The CDR3 extends over 15 amino acids. CDR3 nucleotides: TGTGCCAGCAGCCGCAGGCAAGGGGCCGGTGAAAAACTGTTTTTT. This translates into CASSRRQGAGEKLFF.

CDR3 loop: CASSFQGAGQPQHF. The CDR3 DNA reads TGTGCCAGCAGTTTCCAGGGGGCCGGTCAGCCCCAGCATTTT. The V call is TRBV2, the J call TRBJ1-5, with 8 nucleotides matching TRBD1. The length of the CDR3 is 14 residues. Unmatched junction bases numbered 6, after V lost 5 bases and J lost 6 bases. Germline V gives CDR1 SNHLY, CDR2 FYNNEI.

The V and J genes are TRBV7-9 and TRBJ1-1; 7 bases line up with TRBD1. This CDR3 has 14 residues. The V gene end was trimmed by 7 bases and the J gene end by 5 bases; junction bases not matched to a gene: 10. The germline V gene has CDR1 SEHNR and CDR2 FQNEAQ (reference sequence). The CDR3 spells CASTPGTARTEAFF. Written as DNA, the CDR3 is TGTGCCAGCACTCCCGGGACAGCGAGAACTGAAGCTTTCTTT.